A selection of T cell receptor beta chains follows, all from one sample in a study of blood T cell repertoires in COVID-19. This table comes from immunoSEQ multiplex PCR, and its TCRdb copy is limited to in-frame clones, with some not included. The table lists some 74,000 clones, 80% to 90% of them singletons. Sequencing input: peripheral blood. All receptors derive from a woman older than 75 with active or convalescent COVID-19. CDR3s include the opening cysteine and the closing phenylalanine or tryptophan. The order of the fields is V gene, clone size, CDR3 length, D gene, J gene, CDR3 DNA, CDR3 protein. The D gene is left open where the match is weak. Size is stated for part of the rows, as once, few or many counts, or as a class when the clone is expanded.

TRBV28	.	14	.	TRBJ1-2	TGTGCCAGCAGCCACGACAGCGTACTCTATGGCTACACCTTC	CASSHDSVLYGYTF
TRBV2	few	15	TRBD1	TRBJ1-6	TGTGCCAGCCAGAAGGACAGGGGAAGTAATTCACCCCTCCACTTT	CASQKDRGSNSPLHF
TRBV5-1	once	13	TRBD1	TRBJ2-7	TGCGCCAGCAGGGGACAGGGGGCGGAGGAGCAGTACTTC	CASRGQGAEEQYF
TRBV24-1	.	11	.	TRBJ2-1	TGTGCCACCAGCGTTCTGGGCGAGCAGTTCTTC	CATSVLGEQFF
TRBV30	once	14	TRBD1	TRBJ1-1	TGTGCCTGGGGGGCGGACAGGGTTAGAACTGAAGCTTTCTTT	CAWGADRVRTEAFF
TRBV6-2/TRBV6-3	once	15	TRBD2	TRBJ2-7	TGTGCCAGCAGTGGGGGACTAGCGGGAGCTAACGAGCAGTACTTC	CASSGGLAGANEQYF
TRBV10-2	.	15	.	TRBJ1-6	TGCGCCAGCAGTGAGTCTGGACAGACAGGTTCACCCCTCCACTTT	CASSESGQTGSPLHF
TRBV11-3	.	15	TRBD1	TRBJ2-7	TGTGCCAGCAGCTTAGCGACAGGGGGCTTCTACGAGCAGTACTTC	CASSLATGGFYEQYF
TRBV28	.	17	.	TRBJ1-1	TGTGCCAGCAGTTTACTACTAGGTCAGACCATGAACACTGAAGCTTTCTTT	CASSLLLGQTMNTEAFF
TRBV7-9	.	15	.	TRBJ1-1	TGTGCCAGCAGCTTACAGGGTATCGGAAACAGTGAAGCTTTCTTT	CASSLQGIGNSEAFF
TRBV2	.	13	TRBD1	TRBJ1-2	TGTGCCAGCAGTTGGACAGGGGTTGGGGGCTACACCTTC	CASSWTGVGGYTF
TRBV5-1	.	15	.	TRBJ2-5	TGCGCCAGCAGCTCCTTCGGGGAGCTGCAAGAGACCCAGTACTTC	CASSSFGELQETQYF
TRBV7-9	few	15	TRBD2	TRBJ2-7	TGTGCCAGCAGGGCTAGCGGGGGTACCAGATACGAGCAGTACTTC	CASRASGGTRYEQYF
TRBV11-3	.	17	.	TRBJ2-3	TGTGCCAGCAGCTTAGATCTGGGAGGTTCGTACGCAGATACGCAGTATTTT	CASSLDLGGSYADTQYF
TRBV7-2	once	19	TRBD2	TRBJ2-7	TGTGCCAGCAGCTTCCGGGGGGTGGCATCGGTCGAGATTGTCCACGAGCAGTACTTC	CASSFRGVASVEIVHEQYF
TRBV24-1	.	18	TRBD1	TRBJ2-2	TGTGCCACCAGTGGGGGACAGGGGGCCGGATTGAACACCGGGGAGCTGTTTTTT	CATSGGQGAGLNTGELFF
TRBV10-3	.	16	.	TRBJ1-6	TGTGCCATCAGTGAGTCGAGAGGCTCCTATAATTCACCCCTCCACTTT	CAISESRGSYNSPLHF
TRBV6-6	.	16	.	TRBJ2-3	TGTGCCAGCAGTTACTCGAGCCTAGCGTCGACAGATACGCAGTATTTT	CASSYSSLASTDTQYF
TRBV4-1	.	16	.	TRBJ1-6	TGCGCCAGCAGCCAAACACAGCTTACTTATAATTCACCCCTCCACTTT	CASSQTQLTYNSPLHF
TRBV30	.	14	TRBD1	TRBJ1-3	TGTGCCTGGTCTCCGACAGGGAATGGAAACACCATATATTTT	CAWSPTGNGNTIYF
TRBV10-3	few	13	.	TRBJ1-5	TGTGCCATCAGTGTTGGGACAACCCAGCCCCAGCATTTT	CAISVGTTQPQHF
TRBV7-2	.	17	TRBD2	TRBJ2-7	TGTGCCAGCAGCTCAAGGACTAGCACTACTTCAATCTACGAGCAGTACTTC	CASSSRTSTTSIYEQYF
TRBV29-1	.	18	TRBD1	TRBJ2-3	TGCAGCGCCGGCCGGGACAGGGGGGTAGCGGGAGCGGCAGATACGCAGTATTTT	CSAGRDRGVAGAADTQYF
TRBV4-1	medium-sized	14	.	TRBJ2-7	TGCGCCAGCAGCCAAGGGGTACAGTTCTACGAGCAGTACTTC	CASSQGVQFYEQYF
TRBV9	.	14	TRBD2	TRBJ2-3	TGTGCCAGCAGCAAGCGGGACTACACAGATACGCAGTATTTT	CASSKRDYTDTQYF
TRBV13	.	14	.	TRBJ2-7	TGTGCCAGCAGCTTCGCGGACTCCTTATACGAGCAGTACTTC	CASSFADSLYEQYF